These 5 T cell receptor beta chains originate from one sample sequenced in a study of cytomegalovirus exposure and HLA in healthy donors. With 60 Vbeta and 13 Jbeta primers, the PCR was carried out. Some clones are missing from TCRdb's copy, which holds only in-frame ones; the method was immunoSEQ multiplex PCR. The table lists roughly 150,000 clones, roughly four fifths of them singletons. The sequenced material came from PBMCs. Receptors were obtained from a girl aged 2-9 years in good health and CMV-seropositive.

The chain links TRBV4-1 to TRBJ2-5; the match to TRBD2 covers 9 bases. The CDR3 runs 15 residues. The germline gives CDR1 MGHRA, CDR2 YSYEKL. V was pared by 4 bases and J by 5 bases, with 8 bases of the junction left unmatched. The CDR3 sequence is CASSRGGRAGETQYF. The DNA for the CDR3 is TGCGCCAGCAGCCGGGGCGGGAGGGCCGGGGAGACCCAGTACTTC.

The chain combines TRBV5-4 with TRBJ2-1, with D possibly TRBD2 on 5 matching bases. CDR3 length: 15 residues. Between the trimmed V and J ends, which lost 1 base and 5 bases, there was a span of 13 bases. Germline V lookup: CDR1 SGHNT, CDR2 YYREEE (reference sequence). CDR3 region: CASSLRASLNNEQFF. CDR3 DNA: TGTGCCAGCAGCTTGAGGGCTAGCCTAAACAATGAGCAGTTCTTC.

This chain joins TRBV5-1 and TRBJ2-1; maybe TRBD2 (5 bases). From germline, CDR1 is SGHRS and CDR2 YFSETQ. This CDR3 has 17 residues. The V gene lost 0 bases and the J gene lost 4 bases, with 17 bases spanning the gap. The CDR3 nucleotides read TGCGCCAGCAGCTTGGCCGAGCGGAGACTAAGATACAATGAGCAGTTCTTC. The encoded protein is CASSLAERRLRYNEQFF.

This sequence joins TRBV21-1 and TRBJ2-3; the D call in the table, TRBD2, was not verified against the DNA. TRBV21-1 is given as a pseudogene. This CDR3 has 14 residues. CDR3 sequence: CASAESTSTDTQYF. For the CDR3, the DNA is TGTGCCAGCGCCGAGAGTACTAGCACAGATACGCAGTATTTT.

This chain joins TRBV10-3 and TRBJ1-2; D call uncertain. Trimming shortened V by 8 bases and J by 4 bases, and 14 bases separated the two germline ends. Germline CDR1 and CDR2: ENHRY and SYGVKD. The length of the CDR3 is 13 residues. The DNA for the CDR3 is TGTGCCATCTCGGGAGAGGCCCTCTATGGCTACACCTTC. This sequence encodes CAISGEALYGYTF.